The entry below gives a single T cell receptor (beta chain) sequence along with its context. No antigen is known for it. V was trimmed by 0 bases and J by 5 bases, leaving 14 bases between them. The CDR3 has 17 amino acids. Germline V gene lookup returns CDR1 ENHRY and CDR2 SYGVKD. TCR beta CDR3 amplification used RNA transcripts. Second-round multiplex PCR came after first-round RT-PCR with HTBI primers. TCRdb passed the multiplex PCR reads through MiXCR, listing each CDR3 protein once. The data contain approximately 700,000 distinct CDR3 sequences, 35% to 50% of them singletons. This specimen comes from a study of Graves' ophthalmopathy and Graves' hyperthyroidism. General study points: Ophthalmopathy progression was predicted with 70.59% sensitivity and 72% to 80% specificity.

Enrollment excluded any patients with other autoimmune diseases, uncontrolled infections, pregnancy or lactation. Sequences were obtained from peripheral blood. The chain uses TRBV10-3 and TRBJ1-6; no definite D call. The TCR comes from an adult man with Graves' ophthalmopathy. The CDR3 reads CAISESASGRNNSPLHF. Here the CDR3 DNA reads TGTGCCATCAGTGAGTCGGCTAGCGGGAGGAATAATTCACCCCTCCACTTT.